One T cell receptor (beta chain) is described in this entry. The ends were cut back, 4 bases at V and 19 bases at J, with 14 bases in the middle. The CDR3 is made up of 10 amino acids. Germline CDR1 is DFQATT and CDR2 is SNEGSKA (reference sequence). The data stem from a study of shared clonotypes between healthy human individuals. Running of the assay took place at deep level. Using immunoSEQ multiplex PCR, the repertoire was profiled, and TCRdb retains in-frame clones only, with some absent. Of a few million clones in the sample, 90% to 95% were seen once. The chain couples TRBV20-1 to TRBJ1-6; TRBD1 is a possible D gene (6 bases). This TCR was recovered from a man between 18 and 35 years old in good health. Sequenced input: naive CD4+ T cells sorted from blood. Described subset: CD45RA+ positively selected. The CDR3 region is CSATNWDIHF. The DNA for the CDR3 is TGCAGTGCTACGAATTGGGACATTCACTTT.